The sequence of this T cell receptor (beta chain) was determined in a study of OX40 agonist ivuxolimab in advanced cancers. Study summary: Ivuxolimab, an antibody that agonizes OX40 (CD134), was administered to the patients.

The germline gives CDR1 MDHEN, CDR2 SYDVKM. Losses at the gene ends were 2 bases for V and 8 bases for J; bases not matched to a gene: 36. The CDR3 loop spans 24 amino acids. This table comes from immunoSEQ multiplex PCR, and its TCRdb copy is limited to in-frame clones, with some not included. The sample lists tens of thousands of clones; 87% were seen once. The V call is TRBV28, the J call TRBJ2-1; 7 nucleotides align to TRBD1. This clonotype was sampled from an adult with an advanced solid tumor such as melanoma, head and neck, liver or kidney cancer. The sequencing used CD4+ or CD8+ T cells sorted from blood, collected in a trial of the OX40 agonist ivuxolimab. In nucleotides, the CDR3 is TGTGCCAGCAGTTTACTGGACATGTACCCCGAGAATTTAAATACAGGGGTTCTTTTTGATGAGCAGTTCTTC. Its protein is CASSLLDMYPENLNTGVLFDEQFF.